The 10 T cell receptor beta chains below all came from one sample that was sequenced in a study of graft-versus-host responses after intestinal transplantation. Data came from immunoSEQ multiplex PCR; TCRdb stores just in-frame clones and leaves some out. Altogether around 29,000 clones are present, around 94% being singletons, with the ten largest covering 0.6% to 0.75%. The source material was PBMCs, sampled approximately 66 days after intestinal transplant. These receptors were obtained from a human patient who received an intestinal transplant, so some T cells may come from the graft donor.

This chain links TRBV11-2 with TRBJ2-5; D may be TRBD1 (5 bases). Trimming took off 5 bases at V and 6 bases at J, with 22 bases between the two ends. This CDR3 is 16 amino acids long. Germline lookup yields CDR1 SGHAT and CDR2 FQNNGV. CDR3 amino acids: CASSPPGGAGQQTQYF. CDR3 DNA: TGTGCCAGCAGCCCCCCTGGTGGGGCCGGGCAACAGACCCAGTACTTC.

The V gene is TRBV4-3, the J gene TRBJ2-6; D call uncertain. The V and J ends lost 0 bases and 0 bases respectively, with 9 bases between them. The CDR3 contains 17 residues. In germline, CDR1 is LGHNA, CDR2 YSLEER. CDR3 nucleotide sequence: TGCGCCAGCAGCCAAGAACCCCACAGCTCTGGGGCCAACGTCCTGACTTTC. This translates into CASSQEPHSSGANVLTF.

V gene TRBV11-3 combines with J gene TRBJ2-1; perhaps TRBD2 as D (5 bases). Trimming cost V 4 bases and J 9 bases, with 13 bases left between them. This CDR3 has 13 amino acids. CDR1 and CDR2 from the germline V gene are SGHNT and YENEEA. The CDR3 nucleotides read TGTGCCAGCAGCTCCGGGGTGTGGGGTGAGCAGTTCTTC. Protein: CASSSGVWGEQFF.

V gene TRBV6-5 combines with J gene TRBJ2-7, with 9 bases identical to TRBD1. J was trimmed by 5 bases and V by 0 bases; bases with no gene match: 5. Germline CDR1 reads MNHEY; CDR2 reads SVGAGI. This CDR3 is built from 15 residues. The CDR3 reads CASSYSGDRDHEQYF. CDR3 nucleotide sequence: TGTGCCAGCAGTTACTCGGGGGACAGGGACCACGAGCAGTACTTC.

This clone is termed medium-sized. The V and J genes are TRBV4-2 and TRBJ2-7, with 7 positions matching TRBD2. The CDR3 is made up of 16 amino acids. CDR1 and CDR2 (germline): LGHNA, YNFKEQ. Unmatched junction bases numbered 5, after V lost 0 bases and J lost 0 bases. The CDR3 loop reads CASSQDPAGSSYEQYF. CDR3 nucleotide sequence: TGTGCCAGCAGCCAAGACCCAGCGGGAAGCTCCTACGAGCAGTACTTC.

The chain uses TRBV7-9 and TRBJ2-5; D gene uncertain. The V and J ends lost 5 bases and 4 bases respectively, with 11 bases between them. This CDR3 contains 13 residues. Germline CDR1 and CDR2: SEHNR and FQNEAQ (reference sequence). CDR3 amino acids: CASSPPFAETQYF. In nucleotides, the CDR3 is TGTGCCAGCAGCCCCCCGTTTGCAGAGACCCAGTACTTC.

The chain recombines TRBV27 with TRBJ1-5; the D is unclear. From germline, CDR1 is MNHEY and CDR2 SMNVEV (reference sequence). V was pared by 5 bases and J by 0 bases, with 11 bases between. The CDR3 sequence is 15 residues long. This chain's CDR3 is CASSALSDSNQPQHF. The CDR3 nucleotides are TGTGCCAGCAGTGCCCTTTCAGATAGCAATCAGCCCCAGCATTTT.

This chain joins TRBV4-1 and TRBJ2-2; D is possibly TRBD2 (5 bases). The CDR3 spans 15 residues. Looked up from germline, CDR1 is MGHRA and CDR2 is YSYEKL. V was trimmed by 3 bases and J by 4 bases, leaving 12 bases between them. The CDR3 region is CASSQRRLGTGELFF. CDR3 sequence (DNA): TGCGCCAGCAGCCAGCGGAGGCTTGGCACCGGGGAGCTGTTTTTT.

The rearrangement joins TRBV12-5 to TRBJ2-1, with 7 bases fitting TRBD1. CDR1 LGHNT and CDR2 FRNRAP come from the germline V gene. The CDR3 is 16 residues long. V dropped 7 bases and J dropped 1; count of bases not matched to a gene: 10. The chain's CDR3 is CASVKGGLLSYNEQFF. CDR3 DNA: TGTGCTAGTGTGAAAGGGGGCCTTCTTTCCTACAATGAGCAGTTCTTC.

V is TRBV4-3 and J is TRBJ1-2; 7 nucleotides line up with TRBD1. The CDR3 has 16 amino acids. V gave up 1 base and J gave up 6 bases; unmatched junction bases: 11. Per germline, CDR1 LGHNA and CDR2 YSLEER. In DNA, the CDR3 is TGCGCCAGCAGCCAAGTCGTCGGGGGGACAGTGGATGGCTACACCTTC. Protein product: CASSQVVGGTVDGYTF.